This T cell receptor beta chain appears in the sequencing data of a study of cytotoxic CD8 clonotypes in ibrutinib-treated CLL. Study-level information: Patients: 11 to 12 relapsed/refractory, more than 14 treatment-naive, 17 to 18 IGHV unmutated.

Points from the study as a whole: Baseline clonality, above age-matched healthy donor levels, tracked circulating CD8+ T-cell counts.

A few counts support this clone. What it recognizes is unknown. Trimming cost V 3 bases and J 3 bases; bases outside gene matches: 13. From germline, CDR1 is SNHLY and CDR2 FYNNEI. The CDR3 runs to 17 residues. Produced via immunoSEQ multiplex PCR; TCRdb's table is partial and in-frame only. The data show more than 85,000 clones, over 60% seen once. The TCR beta libraries used approximately 2 micrograms of genomic DNA that came from cryopreserved PBMCs. Specimen: PBMCs, collected after 24 months of ibrutinib treatment. The sequence came from a human donor with chronic lymphocytic leukemia. The chain joins TRBV2 to TRBJ2-7; TRBD2 matches at 8 bases. In DNA form, the CDR3 reads TGTGCCAGCAGTGAGGGTTCTGGGGGGACTAGTGACTACGAGCAGTACTTC. Translated: CASSEGSGGTSDYEQYF.